The 5 T cell receptor beta chains below were found in one sample sequenced in a study of T cell clusters in autoimmune cytopenias. Each sample's input was 250 ng genomic DNA, some 34,000 genome equivalents. One tube held mixed TRB-A and TRB-B primer pools for touch-down PCR. TCRdb reanalyzed the multiplex PCR reads, giving one entry per CDR3 protein sequence and no DNA. The sample totals about 4,000 distinct CDR3 sequences; its top ten clones hold roughly 70%. This same sample was also taken into another study, of T cell repertoires in aging, cancer and after chemotherapy.

Material for sequencing was peripheral blood. These receptors were collected from a human donor in good health.

The rearrangement links TRBV5-5 to TRBJ2-6; TCRdb's D gene call, TRBD1, goes unchecked for lack of DNA. Germline V CDR1 and CDR2: SGHKS, YYEKEE (reference sequence). The CDR3 loop spans 20 amino acids. CDR3 loop: CASSPPSDPRANSGANVLTF.

This clonotype counts as medium-sized (0.01 to 0.1%) by frequency. The rearrangement joins TRBV6-5 to TRBJ1-5; TCRdb gives TRBD1 as the D gene, but with no DNA this cannot be confirmed. The CDR3 has 13 amino acids. Germline V gives CDR1 MNHEY, CDR2 SVGAGI. The CDR3: CASRTGEGQPQHF.

V usage is TRBV19 and J usage is TRBJ1-1. The CDR3 totals 13 residues. The germline CDR1 and CDR2 sequences are LNHDA and SQIVND (reference sequence). The CDR3 sequence is CASSRRGNTEAFF.

This sequence joins TRBV6-2 or TRBV6-3 and TRBJ2-3. In germline, CDR1 is MNHEY, CDR2 SVGEGT. The CDR3 spans 11 residues. CDR3 in amino acids: CASSPADTQYF.

V and J are TRBV27 and TRBJ2-1; TCRdb's D call of TRBD2 is untestable without DNA. CDR1 and CDR2 (germline): MNHEY, SMNVEV (reference sequence). The CDR3 runs to 15 residues. CDR3 loop: CASSLMAGKYNEQFF.